This T cell receptor (beta chain) originates from a study of tumor and adjacent non-tumor tissue in lung cancer. Study information: Histology: 12 adenocarcinoma, a couple of squamous cell carcinoma, 1 small cell lung cancer.

The CDR3 is made up of 13 amino acids. V lost 7 bases and J lost 4, with 11 bases in between. Per the germline V gene, CDR1 is SGHAT and CDR2 is FQNNGV. On this clonotype itself: Its specificity is unknown.

This sample's RNA came from whole unsorted tissue. Chemotherapy-naive patients with new lung cancer underwent thoracic surgery in China, August–late 2014. Findings and caveats of the study: Compared with tumor, normal lung showed significantly lower TCR diversity.

The library came from three nested PCR rounds adapted from ARM-PCR protocols. TCRdb analysed the multiplex PCR reads with MiXCR anew, one entry per CDR3 protein. Altogether under 150,000 distinct CDR3 sequences are present, 66% being singletons, with the ten largest covering 15% to 20%. The specimen sequenced was lung tumor tissue. This chain joins TRBV11-2 and TRBJ1-5; no clear D. The receptor was derived from a man aged 55-75 years with small cell lung cancer. CDR3 in amino acids: CASTLTRNQPQHF. For the CDR3, the DNA is TGTGCCAGCACCCTGACGCGGAATCAGCCCCAGCATTTT.